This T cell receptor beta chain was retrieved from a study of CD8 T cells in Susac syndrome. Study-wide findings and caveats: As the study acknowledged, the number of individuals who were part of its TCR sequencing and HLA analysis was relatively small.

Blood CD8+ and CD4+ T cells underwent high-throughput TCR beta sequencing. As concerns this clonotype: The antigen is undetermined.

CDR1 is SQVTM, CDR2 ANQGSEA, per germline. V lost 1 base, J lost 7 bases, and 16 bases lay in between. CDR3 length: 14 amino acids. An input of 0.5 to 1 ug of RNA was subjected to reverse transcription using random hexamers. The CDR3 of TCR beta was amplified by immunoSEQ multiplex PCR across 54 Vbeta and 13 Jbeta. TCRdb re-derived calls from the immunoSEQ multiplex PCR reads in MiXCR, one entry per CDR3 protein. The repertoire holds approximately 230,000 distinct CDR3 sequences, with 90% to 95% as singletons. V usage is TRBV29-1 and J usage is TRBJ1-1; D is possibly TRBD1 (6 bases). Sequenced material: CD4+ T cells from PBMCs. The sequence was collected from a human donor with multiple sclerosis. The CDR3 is CSVEGGGRLNEAFF. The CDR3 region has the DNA TGCAGCGTTGAAGGGGGGGGCAGGCTGAATGAAGCTTTCTTT.